The 23 T cell receptor beta chains below all came from one sample that was sequenced in a study of STAT3 mutations in large granular lymphocyte leukemia. Broader study findings: At least one immunodominant TCR beta clonotype appeared in every T-cell large granular lymphocyte leukemia patient.

The antigens of these receptors remain unknown. Clones were sequenced by immunoSEQ multiplex PCR, and TCRdb holds only the in-frame ones, with some missing. The sample holds approximately 9,800 clones, approximately 90% seen once. Sequenced material: peripheral blood mononuclear cells. These receptors were taken from a man in his sixties with T-cell large granular lymphocyte leukemia. Some clones in this sample may be carry-over from other donors' samples.

The V and J genes are TRBV6-1 and TRBJ2-3; D gene uncertain. V was trimmed by 1 base and J by 1 base, leaving 12 bases between them. This CDR3 has 16 residues. Germline assignment: CDR1 MNHNS and CDR2 SASEGT. The CDR3 protein is CASSEESDWRTDTQYF. The CDR3 DNA is TGTGCCAGCAGTGAAGAGTCGGATTGGCGCACAGATACGCAGTATTTT.

The rearrangement uses TRBV4-1 and TRBJ2-5; D gene unclear. CDR1 and CDR2 from the germline V gene are MGHRA and YSYEKL. This CDR3 spans 14 amino acids. Trimming left V 2 bases short and J 1 base short, with 8 bases between. The CDR3 sequence is CASSQWTAQETQYF. The CDR3 DNA reads as TGCGCCAGCAGCCAATGGACGGCCCAAGAGACCCAGTACTTC.

The gene calls are TRBV18 and TRBJ2-7, with 11 bases matching TRBD1. This CDR3 spans 15 amino acids. Trimming took 5 bases from V and 3 from J; bases not matched to a gene: 6. CDR1 is KGHSH, CDR2 LQKENI, per germline. The CDR3 loop is CASSTAGTGGYEQYF. The CDR3 nucleotides are TGTGCCAGCTCAACGGCCGGGACAGGGGGCTACGAGCAGTACTTC.

The chain combines TRBV10-3 with TRBJ2-1; weak D call: TRBD2 (6 bases). Germline V lookup: CDR1 ENHRY, CDR2 SYGVKD. Trimming took 6 bases from V and 0 from J, leaving 9 bases between them. There are 14 residues in the CDR3. The CDR3 here is CAIRTEGSYNEQFF. CDR3 in DNA: TGTGCCATCAGGACGGAGGGCTCCTACAATGAGCAGTTCTTC.

In its sample, this clone was seen once. The chain employs TRBV5-1 and TRBJ2-7; 8 nucleotides match TRBD1. Germline CDR1 and CDR2: SGHRS and YFSETQ. This CDR3 contains 15 residues. V shed 4 bases, J shed 3 bases, and the junction held 9 bases outside the gene matches. Written as DNA, the CDR3 is TGCGCCAGCAGCCCCGGACAGGGAACCTTCTACGAGCAGTACTTC. It is translated as CASSPGQGTFYEQYF.

The gene calls are TRBV5-4 and TRBJ2-3, with TRBD2 identical over 15 bases. The V gene's germline CDR1 is SGHNT and CDR2 YYREEE (reference sequence). Trimming at V came to 4 bases and at J to 2 bases, leaving 5 bases not matched to a gene. This CDR3 region has 17 residues. The CDR3 region has the DNA TGTGCCAGCAGCCCTGGGACTAGCGGGAGGAACACAGATACGCAGTATTTT. Its protein product is CASSPGTSGRNTDTQYF. The entire variable domain, with the rest obtained from reference TRBV5-4 and TRBJ2-3, is as follows: ETGVTQSPTHLIKTRGQQVTLRCSSQSGHNTVSWYQQALGQGPQFIFQYYREEENGRGNFPPRFSGLQFPNYSSELNVNALELDDSALYLCASSPGTSGRNTDTQYFGPGTRLTVL.

V is TRBV5-4 and J is TRBJ1-1; 11 nucleotides line up with TRBD1. This CDR3 comprises 17 residues. Germline V lookup: CDR1 SGHNT, CDR2 YYREEE (reference sequence). V shed 0 bases, J shed 4 bases, and the junction held 8 bases outside the gene matches. CDR3 sequence (DNA): TGTGCCAGCAGCTTGGCGGGACAGGGGGTAGGGGGCACTGAAGCTTTCTTT. This translates into CASSLAGQGVGGTEAFF.

A single count supports this clone. This chain connects TRBV5-6 to TRBJ2-3; 8 nucleotides line up with TRBD2. J was trimmed by 9 bases and V by 6 bases; bases with no gene match: 18. The germline V gene has CDR1 SGHDT and CDR2 YYEEEE. The CDR3 is made up of 16 amino acids. The CDR3 nucleotides are TGTGCCAGCATCCGGGGGGGAGGGACCCCGCAGGAGACGCAGTATTTT. Its protein product is CASIRGGGTPQETQYF.

V gene TRBV6-1 combines with J gene TRBJ1-5; D unclear. Looked up from germline, CDR1 is MNHNS and CDR2 is SASEGT. V lost 1 base, J lost 2 bases, and 6 bases lay in between. The CDR3 has 14 amino acids. CDR3 in amino acids: CASSEGGGNQPQHF. For the CDR3, the DNA is TGTGCCAGCAGTGAAGGGGGTGGCAATCAGCCCCAGCATTTT.

V and J are TRBV5-1 and TRBJ2-7, with 12 bases lining up with TRBD1. Per germline, CDR1 SGHRS and CDR2 YFSETQ. The CDR3 runs 14 residues. J lost 5 bases, V lost 4 bases, and 4 bases had no gene match. CDR3 loop: CASSRGQGADEQYF. CDR3 DNA: TGCGCCAGCAGCAGGGGACAGGGGGCCGACGAGCAGTACTTC.

This clone has just one count. CDR3 DNA sequence: TGTGCCAGCAGCTATTCAGGGGTGGACTATGGCTACACCTTC. This sequence encodes CASSYSGVDYGYTF. The rearrangement uses TRBV5-4 and TRBJ1-2; a weak D match, TRBD1 (6 bases). The V and J ends lost 3 bases and 3 bases respectively, with 12 bases between them. The germline V gene encodes CDR1 SGHNT and CDR2 YYREEE (reference sequence). This CDR3 contains 14 residues.

The V call is TRBV27, the J call TRBJ2-7; 9 bases match TRBD2. With V trimmed by 5 bases and J by 4 bases, 3 bases remained unmatched. Germline CDR1 reads MNHEY; CDR2 reads SMNVEV (reference sequence). The CDR3 runs 13 residues. CDR3 region: CASSVTSGYEQYF. The DNA for the CDR3 is TGTGCCAGCAGTGTGACTAGCGGTTACGAGCAGTACTTC.

The CDR3 bases are TGTGCCAGCAGTACAGGGCAACGTCTTGGCTACACCTTC. Translated: CASSTGQRLGYTF. The chain links TRBV27 to TRBJ1-2, with a possible D match to TRBD1 (6 bases). The length of the CDR3 is 13 residues. Germline V CDR1 and CDR2: MNHEY, SMNVEV (reference sequence). The germline V and J ends were trimmed by 5 bases and 7 bases, with 14 bases remaining between them.

The chain has TRBV4-2 and TRBJ2-6; TRBD1 might be the D (5 bases). V was trimmed by 1 base and J by 2 bases, leaving 6 bases between them. The CDR3 consists of 15 residues. Germline CDR1 and CDR2: LGHNA and YNFKEQ. For the CDR3, the DNA is TGTGCCAGCAGCCAAGCAGGGCCTGGGGCCAACGTCCTGACTTTC. This sequence encodes CASSQAGPGANVLTF.

V and J are TRBV6-5 and TRBJ2-7; the match to TRBD2 covers 12 bases. V was clipped by 4 bases and J by 4 bases; unmatched bases: 5. This CDR3 is 15 amino acids long. The germline gives CDR1 MNHEY, CDR2 SVGAGI. In DNA, the CDR3 is TGTGCCAGCAGTTCGCGGACTAGCGGGATTTACGAGCAGTACTTC. This encodes CASSSRTSGIYEQYF.

The rearrangement links TRBV7-2 to TRBJ1-2, with unresolved D. With 8 bases removed from V and 4 bases from J, the gap between germline ends came to 11 bases. The germline V gene has CDR1 SGHTA and CDR2 FQGNSA. The CDR3 is 12 amino acids. The CDR3 sequence: CASGGSGYGYTF. CDR3 sequence (DNA): TGTGCCAGCGGAGGTTCGGGCTATGGCTACACCTTC.

The V gene is TRBV9, the J gene TRBJ2-3; 16 bases map to TRBD2. The CDR3 spans 16 residues. CDR1 is SGDLS and CDR2 is YYNGEE in the germline V gene. Trimming removed 5 bases from V and 3 bases from J; junction bases left unmatched: 3. In DNA form, the CDR3 reads TGTGCCAGCAGTGGGACTAGCGGGAGGGCGACAGATACGCAGTATTTT. As protein: CASSGTSGRATDTQYF.

The rearrangement uses TRBV7-8 and TRBJ1-5, with D perhaps matching TRBD1 (5 bases). Germline CDR1 is SGHVS and CDR2 is FQNEAQ. V was clipped by 3 bases and J by 0 bases, with 15 bases between them. The CDR3 runs 17 residues. The CDR3 region has the DNA TGTGCCAGCAGCTTGTCCGCAGGGACCTATAGCAATCAGCCCCAGCATTTT. Its protein is CASSLSAGTYSNQPQHF.

A few counts support this clone. The V gene is TRBV7-3, the J gene TRBJ2-7; D perhaps matches TRBD2 (5 bases). With 3 bases removed from V and 6 bases from J, the gap between germline ends came to 12 bases. The CDR3 runs 13 residues. Germline CDR1 is SGHTA and CDR2 is FQGTGA. The CDR3 loop reads CASSFVRGTEQYF. CDR3 coding DNA: TGTGCCAGCAGCTTCGTCCGGGGAACCGAGCAGTACTTC.

The rearrangement uses TRBV30 and TRBJ1-5, with a tentative D call TRBD1 (5 bases). V dropped 3 bases and J dropped 5 bases, with 11 bases sitting between them. The germline gives CDR1 GTSNPN, CDR2 SVGIG (reference sequence). The CDR3 extends over 13 amino acids. CDR3 DNA: TGTGCCTGGAGGGCAGGGTCTGATCAGCCCCAGCATTTT. This codes for CAWRAGSDQPQHF.

The chain joins TRBV6-5 to TRBJ2-1; 11 nucleotides agree with TRBD1. CDR1 is MNHEY and CDR2 is SVGAGI in the germline V gene. This CDR3 region has 14 residues. The ends lost 4 bases at V and 7 bases at J; junction bases unmatched: 3. The CDR3 spells CASSLGQGGNEQFF. The CDR3 bases are TGTGCCAGCAGTTTGGGACAGGGGGGAAATGAGCAGTTCTTC.

This clone was observed a few times. The genes are TRBV11-2 and TRBJ2-1; D might be TRBD1 (5 bases). The V gene's germline CDR1 is SGHAT and CDR2 FQNNGV. V was pared by 2 bases and J by 0 bases, with 5 bases between. The CDR3 sequence is 14 residues long. CDR3 residues: CASSLQGSYNEQFF. The CDR3 DNA reads TGTGCCAGCAGCTTACAGGGCTCCTACAATGAGCAGTTCTTC.

The rearrangement joins TRBV11-3 to TRBJ2-7; perhaps TRBD2 as D (6 bases). Germline loops: CDR1 SGHNT, CDR2 YENEEA. V shed 4 bases and J shed 5 bases, with 12 bases lying between them. The CDR3 totals 13 residues. The CDR3 nucleotides read TGTGCCAGCAGCTCCCTCCGGGGGAACGAGCAGTACTTC. Translation gives CASSSLRGNEQYF.